This T cell receptor (beta chain) comes out of a study of cytomegalovirus exposure and HLA in healthy donors (dated by TCRdb to the late 2010s). Regarding the complete study: In an earlier analysis of some 550 of the donors, 276 Gb of sequence data and 100 million or so unique TCR beta sequences from roughly 180 million T cells were reported. A later analysis re-analyzed previously published TCR beta repertoires from approximately 670 donors and added high-resolution HLA genotyping to study TCR occurrence patterns. Rather than drawing on any new phenotypic data, the later analysis identified candidate immune exposures from TCR beta sequences and the way those sequences occurred across donors. Donor age, sex, ethnicity and CMV serostatus were collected together with the repertoire data. The study aimed to test whether signatures of past pathogen exposure could be identified by cataloging public T cell receptors. The number of donors typed differed by locus, with about 620-630 for A, B, C, DRB1 and DQB1, roughly 520 for DQA1, nearly 610 for DPA1, and some 440 for DPB1. A later genetic analysis took genome-wide SNP genotypes for about three fifths of the 666 donors and used that subset as a discovery cohort. Every discovery cohort repertoire had been produced on one sequencing platform. To predict cytomegalovirus infection status, the study brought together high-throughput TCR immunosequencing, statistical association of individual TCRs with disease status, and machine learning. Both class I and class II loci were covered by HLA typing, at four-digit resolution. The study profiled the T cell repertoires of fewer than 850 subjects by immunosequencing and related them to cytomegalovirus serostatus. About five DR-DQ haplotypes were handled as single units for association and clustering, since linkage in the cohort was strong. In addition to the first cohort of hundreds of subjects, a separate validation cohort of approximately 110 different subjects was used. Among around 400 genotyped donors of the cohort, an average of around 250,000 unique TCR beta nucleotide sequences was sequenced per donor, of which approximately 18% were non-productive. Among the roughly 380 genotyped donors, about 83% belonged to the genetic ancestry cluster associated with self-reported Caucasian donors. An early release that covered about 600 HLA-typed donors contained around 300 gigabases of sequencing data and tens of millions of unique TCR sequences. To decide whether each TCR beta V gene segment behaved as functional or pseudogenic, an earlier analysis of approximately 600 of the donors relied on high-throughput TCR beta sequencing.

The cohort comprised more than 550 healthy bone marrow donors. All cohort members were sampled while nominally healthy, although unrecorded immune exposures were likely present. The donor tested CMV seronegative, placing the donor among the 300 to 400 seronegative members of the cohort. A peripheral blood sample was collected from each donor, and TCR beta sequencing was performed on peripheral blood mononuclear cells. Genomic DNA extraction from the blood cell samples was performed with the Qiagen DNeasy Blood Extraction Kit. Summary of the overall study and its limitations: Specific HLA alleles were associated with more than 15,000 TCR beta sequences at a false discovery rate of 0.05 in a later analysis. For the cohort, immune exposure information was limited to CMV serostatus. Most TCR sequences were observed very rarely across donors, whereas some public TCRs were present in many individuals. V-gene and J-gene trimming of TCR beta chains was associated with a missense DCLRE1C variant in a later genetic analysis, and the association was replicated in an independent cohort. The authors suggested that the approach could potentially be extended to other disease states and immunological phenotypes. In vitro tests confirmed that a few of the cytomegalovirus-associated TCR beta chains recognize cytomegalovirus antigens. Because the 87-base-pair reads could not distinguish some IMGT-functional V segments, including TRBV6-2 and TRBV6-3, those segments were excluded. Linkage disequilibrium might explain the correlated functional status among segregating V segments, but an unknown experimental factor could not be excluded. Compared with the approximately 670-donor mean, donors in an Asian-associated ancestry cluster had fewer N-insertions in productive TCRs, according to a later genetic analysis. The classifier was reported to diagnose cytomegalovirus status with high specificity and sensitivity in both the original and validation cohorts. Most CMV-associated TCR beta chains appeared to be HLA-restricted in a later analysis, and the HLA associations seemed to be driven largely by CMV exposure. Sequencing depth was assumed to be roughly uniform across donors in the presence/absence analyses, though that assumption may not hold. In a later analysis, TCR association rates were found to vary across HLA loci, with the most associated TCRs seen for DRB1 alleles and the fewest for HLA-C alleles. When HLA alleles, especially DR and DQ, strongly co-occurred, attributing TCR associations to individual alleles was difficult. Roughly 15 rarely observed V segments, including chromosome 9 orphons, were excluded from the earlier analysis of a few hundred of the donors because counts were too low. Only TCR beta chains were sequenced in this cohort, and the absence of alpha or paired-chain data limited detectable features. The study gave a list of 150 to 200 TCR beta chains associated with cytomegalovirus. A later analysis reported that several top co-occurrence clusters appeared linked to parvovirus B19, influenza, CMV and Epstein-Barr virus. A further reported finding was that TCR beta sequences accurately predicted the HLA-A and HLA-B alleles for most subjects in the first cohort. In an earlier analysis of some 500 of the donors, most TCR beta V segments were observed in productive rearrangements about 87% or about 30% of the time, broadly matching IMGT annotations. The sequencing pipeline was judged likely to have produced a cluster of highly shared sequence variants as a technical artifact. In a later analysis, HLA-associated TCR beta chains showed more clonal expansion and lower generation probabilities than non-associated chains that were equally common. Because HLA typing was missing for some donors at each locus, association tests included only the typed subset.

Preparation of the library involved the immunoSEQ multiplex PCR assay. The multiplex PCR relied on a mix of 60 forward primers for TCR Vbeta segments and 13 reverse primers for TCR Jbeta segments. A multiplex PCR assay on genomic DNA amplified the CDR3 region of rearranged TCR beta genes. On the Illumina HiSeq System, the amplified TCR beta libraries were sequenced as 87-base-pair reads. Processing in the source paper ran as follows. In a later analysis, some 80 million unique TCR beta chains were counted across the roughly 610 repertoires, and roughly 9.9 million of these chains were shared by at least two donors. Raw reads were error-corrected and collapsed into unique sequences by a nearest-neighbor algorithm in which closely related sequences were merged to remove PCR and sequencing errors. To assign V, D and J gene segments, CDR3 sequences were aligned to IMGT reference sequences. Each retained sequence needed at least a six-nucleotide match to both a V gene segment and a J gene segment. A rearrangement counted as productive if the CDR3 had no stop codons and remained in frame with V and J, and every other rearrangement counted as non-productive. CDR3 was defined by IMGT convention, running from the second conserved V-encoded cysteine to the conserved J-encoded phenylalanine. The earlier analysis of about 560 of the donors excluded any sequence lacking an unambiguous match to a single V gene segment. An earlier analysis of 587 of the donors classified V segments as functional when productive rearrangements were above 56.7% and as segregating when the standard deviation between donors was above 5%. A statistical classification framework was built to diagnose cytomegalovirus status from the catalog of TCR beta chain sequences. A later analysis assigned V and J genes by comparing TCR nucleotide sequences with IMGT/GENE-DB human TR gene sequences. A later analysis assigned CDR3 sequences and most-parsimonious VDJ recombination scenarios with the TCRdist pipeline. In a later analysis, each TCR beta chain was defined by its CDR3 amino acid sequence together with its V-gene family, and reads lacking a unique V-gene family were excluded. To address suspected cross-contamination and a sequencing artifact, a later analysis removed roughly 580 highly shared, low-generation-probability nucleotide sequences. In a later analysis, a clonal expansion index for each public chain was calculated from normalized within-repertoire ranks of inferred template counts. A later analysis computed generation probabilities with a VDJ recombination model fitted to out-of-frame rearrangements, and checked the results against IGoR. Hypergeometric tests were used in a later analysis to score TCR-TCR, TCR-HLA and TCR-CMV co-occurrence, with a repertoire-size bias correction applied to the TCR pairs. In a later analysis, false discovery rates were estimated by permuting HLA or CMV assignments 20 times. A later analysis grouped co-occurring TCRs with DBSCAN, adding TCRdist sequence similarity when clustering within HLA-allele-positive subsets. For co-occurrence clustering, repertoires with fewer than 30,000 or more than 120,000 public chains were excluded, along with roughly 5 repertoires with anomalous nucleotide sharing. In its TCRdb copy, this immuneACCESS table keeps in-frame sequences only and misses some clones. Where compared with another copy, unresolved V genes explain less than half of these, and the others have no known cause. V and J calls and clone size are as listed in that table; D and trimming were resolved from the DNA. The sample table holds 100,000 to 130,000 clones, of which about three quarters were seen once. The leading ten clones occupy roughly 8% of the sample.

In the case of this clone: Its antigen is still unknown. Base qualities are not at hand, and no much larger clone is one base apart.

Taken from the germline V gene, the CDR1 and CDR2 loops are SGHRS and YFSETQ. The CDR3 goes from the cysteine to the phenylalanine over 12 residues. Just the 36-base CDR3 DNA is kept, in frame starting at base 1. The germline V and J ends show losses of 4 bases and 6 bases respectively, and no gene match explains 3 bases of the junction. This receptor chain uses TRBV5-1 and TRBJ1-2, and TRBD1 aligns with 7 junction nucleotides. The TCR was taken from a man aged 25 to 40 in good health and CMV-seronegative. Sequencing input: PBMCs. The CDR3 reads CASSTGEDGYTF. In nucleotides, the sequence is TGCGCCAGCAGCACAGGGGAGGATGGCTACACCTTC.